These 16 T cell receptor beta chains were sequenced from one sample in a study of CD8+ T cells in alopecia areata (dated by TCRdb to about 2018). The sample's time point label, in plain terms: about 25 weeks on oral tofacitinib. Per the publication, the treatment or condition label means: oral pan-JAK inhibitor, 5-10 mg twice daily. The library was made by the immunoSEQ multiplex PCR assay. RNA was extracted from all samples and reverse transcribed into cDNA, which served as template for TCR sequencing. TCRdb mirrors the immuneACCESS table, restricted to in-frame sequences. Some clones are absent from its copies; in checked studies, under half trace to an unresolved V gene, and the reason for the others is unknown. Across this sample there are approximately 280,000 clones, with about 62% seen only once. The top ten clonotypes cover approximately 1.7% of the sample. Sequenced material: CD4+ T cells sorted from blood, taken at week 24, from a patient treated with tofacitinib. These receptors came from a human donor with alopecia areata.

This chain uses TRBV30 with TRBJ1-2; no clear D gene. Germline CDR1 and CDR2: GTSNPN and SVGIG (reference sequence). V lost 4 bases and J 8 bases, leaving 20 bases between the germline ends. CDR3 length equals 14 residues. The CDR3 is CAWIRALGFGGYTF. The CDR3 DNA reads TGTGCCTGGATCCGGGCCCTAGGATTCGGCGGCTACACCTTC.

A few counts support this clone. This chain uses TRBV7-9 with TRBJ1-4; 7 nucleotides match TRBD1. V shed 2 bases, J shed 7 bases, and the junction held 7 bases outside the gene matches. CDR1 and CDR2 from the germline V gene are SEHNR and FQNEAQ (reference sequence). The length of the CDR3 is 15 residues. DNA for the CDR3: TGTGCCAGCAGCTTATCGGCCAGGGGGGTTGAAAAACTGTTTTTT. Its protein is CASSLSARGVEKLFF.

The V gene is TRBV15, the J gene TRBJ2-5; D might be TRBD1 (7 bases). Germline CDR1 is LNHNV and CDR2 is YYDKDF (reference sequence). V lost 11 bases and J lost 4, with 20 bases in between. CDR3 length: 14 residues. The CDR3 here is CAPSRGDEGETQYF. The CDR3 nucleotides are TGTGCCCCTTCCAGGGGGGACGAAGGAGAGACCCAGTACTTC.

This clone was detected a few times. The chain carries TRBV30 and TRBJ1-1; D gene ambiguous. Germline values: CDR1 GTSNPN, CDR2 SVGIG (reference sequence). CDR3 length: 12 amino acids. Deletions cut 1 base from V and 6 bases from J, with 9 bases between. CDR3 loop: CAWSGDGPEAFF. The CDR3 bases are TGTGCCTGGAGTGGTGATGGTCCTGAAGCTTTCTTT.

There are a few counts of this clone. The chain uses TRBV7-9 and TRBJ2-3; 7 bases are a match to TRBD2. Trimming cost V 1 base and J 0 bases; bases outside gene matches: 1. The CDR3 is made up of 15 amino acids. The germline V gene encodes CDR1 SEHNR and CDR2 FQNEAQ (reference sequence). As DNA, the CDR3 is TGTGCCAGCAGCTTAGTGCGGGGGAGCACAGATACGCAGTATTTT. Protein product: CASSLVRGSTDTQYF.

As DNA, the CDR3 is TGTGCCAGCAGACCGGACAGGGGGTCCGGTCAGCCCCAGCATTTT. It specifies CASRPDRGSGQPQHF. The chain couples TRBV2 to TRBJ1-5; 10 nucleotides align to TRBD1. Germline assignment: CDR1 SNHLY and CDR2 FYNNEI. The junction had 8 bases not matched to a gene; V was cut back by 6 bases and J by 6 bases. The CDR3 totals 15 residues. Variable domain in full (rest from reference TRBV2 and TRBJ1-5): EPEVTQTPSHQVTQMGQEVILRCVPISNHLYFYWYRQILGQKVEFLVSFYNNEISEKSEIFDDQFSVERPDGSNFTLKIRSTKLEDSAMYFCASRPDRGSGQPQHFGDGTRLSIL.

The chain uses TRBV9 and TRBJ2-1; the D gene is possibly TRBD2 (6 bases). The CDR3 is 15 residues long. Trimming shortened V by 4 bases and J by 5 bases, and 16 bases separated the two germline ends. Germline CDR1 is SGDLS and CDR2 is YYNGEE. DNA for the CDR3: TGTGCCAGCAGCTGGGACTTTGGGGCGGACAATGAGCAGTTCTTC. It encodes CASSWDFGADNEQFF.

This clone has a single count. This chain connects TRBV29-1 to TRBJ2-1, with 8 bases aligning to TRBD1. The J segment lost 9 bases and the V segment lost 7 bases, leaving 8 bases of the junction unmatched. The germline V gene has CDR1 SQVTM and CDR2 ANQGSEA. There are 12 residues in the CDR3. This CDR3 reads CSGRQGRSEQFF. The CDR3 DNA reads TGCAGCGGCAGACAGGGGAGGAGTGAGCAGTTCTTC.

V is TRBV2 and J is TRBJ1-6; possibly TRBD1 for D (6 bases). Trimming stripped 6 bases from V and 9 bases from J, with 9 bases between. CDR3 size: 12 residues. From germline, CDR1 is SNHLY and CDR2 FYNNEI. In nucleotides, the CDR3 is TGTGCCAGCAGCAAACAGGGTTCACCCCTCCACTTT. Its protein is CASSKQGSPLHF.

This rearrangement joins TRBV2 to TRBJ1-2; tentatively, D is TRBD1 (6 bases). The CDR3 is made up of 15 amino acids. Germline loops: CDR1 SNHLY, CDR2 FYNNEI. Trimming removed 5 bases from V and 3 bases from J, with 16 bases in between. CDR3 sequence: CASSSWTVGDYGYTF. The CDR3 bases are TGTGCCAGCAGTTCTTGGACAGTTGGGGACTATGGCTACACCTTC.

This clone was observed a few times. The chain is built from TRBV7-9 and TRBJ1-1; the match to TRBD1 covers 9 bases. The CDR3 spans 15 residues. Germline CDR1 SEHNR, CDR2 FQNEAQ (reference sequence). The J segment lost 3 bases and the V segment lost 5 bases, leaving 7 bases of the junction unmatched. CDR3 nucleotide sequence: TGTGCCAGCAGCGGTAGGGACAGGGCGTACACTGAAGCTTTCTTT. Residues: CASSGRDRAYTEAFF.

V is TRBV7-9 and J is TRBJ2-7, with 7 bases matching TRBD1. The CDR3 has 16 amino acids. Germline V gives CDR1 SEHNR, CDR2 FQNEAQ (reference sequence). The V segment lost 5 bases and the J segment 4 bases; nucleotides outside the gene matches: 14. CDR3 nucleotides: TGTGCCAGCAGCCCGAAAAAGGGACAGCCCTTTTACGAGCAGTACTTC. Protein: CASSPKKGQPFYEQYF. Based on the CDR3 plus reference TRBV7-9 and TRBJ2-7, the full variable domain is DTGVSQNPRHKITKRGQNVTFRCDPISEHNRLYWYRQTLGQGPEFLTYFQNEAQLEKSRLLSDRFSAERPKGSFSTLEIQRTEQGDSAMYLCASSPKKGQPFYEQYFGPGTRLTVT.

The chain recombines TRBV5-6 with TRBJ2-3; maybe TRBD1 (6 bases). CDR1 and CDR2 (germline): SGHDT, YYEEEE. Between the trimmed V and J ends, which lost 1 base and 2 bases, there was a span of 14 bases. The CDR3 consists of 16 residues. The CDR3 is CASSLRTVMLTDTQYF. DNA of the CDR3: TGTGCCAGCAGCTTGAGGACAGTTATGCTCACAGATACGCAGTATTTT.

This clone was seen a single time. The V call is TRBV5-1, the J call TRBJ2-7; D gene unclear. Per germline, CDR1 SGHRS and CDR2 YFSETQ. This CDR3 has 14 amino acids. The V gene lost 4 bases and the J gene lost 3 bases, with 14 bases spanning the gap. Here the CDR3 DNA reads TGCGCCAGCAGCCCTGAGACGGCTCGCTACGAGCAGTACTTC. Amino acid sequence: CASSPETARYEQYF.

The chain combines TRBV18 with TRBJ2-3; D is unresolved. CDR3 size: 13 residues. Germline V gene data show CDR1 as KGHSH and CDR2 as LQKENI. V was shortened by 3 bases and J by 5 bases, with 9 bases between the two germline ends. The CDR3 DNA is TGTGCCAGCTCACCGGAGTTCGGAGATACGCAGTATTTT. It specifies CASSPEFGDTQYF.

This clone was seen only a few times. This chain uses TRBV10-3 with TRBJ2-3, with D perhaps matching TRBD2 (6 bases). This CDR3 is 14 amino acids long. CDR1 ENHRY and CDR2 SYGVKD come from the germline V gene. V gave up 8 bases and J gave up 4 bases, with 16 bases separating them. The CDR3, as DNA: TGTGCCATCGGTTCCGGGGACTCGCCAGATACGCAGTATTTT. As protein: CAIGSGDSPDTQYF.